There are many counts of the clone carrying this T cell receptor (beta chain). Its antigen is currently unknown. The authors amplified TCR beta CDR3 regions from RNA transcripts. RT-PCR was first run with HTBI primers, then multiplex PCR in a second round. TCRdb re-called the multiplex PCR reads with MiXCR, one entry per CDR3 protein. The profile shows hundreds of thousands of distinct CDR3 sequences, 22% of them singletons. V lost 5 bases and J lost 0; bases outside the gene matches: 2. The germline CDR1 and CDR2 sequences are SGHTA and FQGNSA. There are 14 residues in the CDR3. This record belongs to a study of Graves' ophthalmopathy and Graves' hyperthyroidism. Study-level findings and limits: Predictions made by the model for ophthalmopathy progression reached 55% to 71% sensitivity and almost 75% specificity.

This chain links TRBV7-2 with TRBJ1-1, with 8 positions matching TRBD1. This receptor was obtained from a woman aged 18-29 years with stable Graves' hyperthyroidism. Some clones in this sample may be carry-over from other donors' samples. Sequenced material: peripheral blood. In DNA, the CDR3 is TGTGCCAGCAGCCAGGGACAGGTGAACACTGAAGCTTTCTTT. It codes for CASSQGQVNTEAFF.